Listed here are 4 T cell receptor beta chains from one sample, sequenced in a study of blood T cells in healthy people across ages. A second roughly 6 to 12 cycle PCR used barcoded and J-beta primers. TCRdb passed the 5' RACE reads through MiXCR, listing each CDR3 protein once. The sample comprises over 600,000 distinct CDR3 sequences, around 21% of which are singletons, and roughly 3.7% rests with the top ten. Sample: blood. The source of these receptors is a man aged 65-85 years in good health.

The chain employs TRBV20-1 and TRBJ2-1, with 10 positions matching TRBD2. The CDR3 has 17 amino acids. Germline V gene sequence: CDR1 DFQATT, CDR2 SNEGSKA (reference sequence). V shed 0 bases, J shed 0 bases, and the junction held 5 bases outside the gene matches. In nucleotides, the CDR3 is TGCAGTGCTAGAGATGTGGCTAGCGGGAGCTCCTACAATGAGCAGTTCTTC. Translated, it gives CSARDVASGSSYNEQFF.

This clonotype was seen only a few times. The chain couples TRBV12-3 or TRBV12-4 to TRBJ2-7; 9 bases match TRBD1. The CDR3 has 14 amino acids. V shed 7 bases and J 3 bases; nucleotides not matched to a gene: 7. The CDR3 loop reads CASTLQGAIYEQYF. The CDR3 DNA follows: TGTGCCAGCACCTTACAGGGGGCGATCTACGAGCAGTACTTC.

In its sample, this clonotype was seen once. The chain links TRBV5-1 to TRBJ2-7; 9 nucleotides match TRBD1. The ends lost 2 bases at V and 3 bases at J; junction bases unmatched: 12. Germline assignment: CDR1 SGHRS and CDR2 YFSETQ. The CDR3 is 17 amino acids. CDR3 region: CASSFGRWTGENYEQYF. The CDR3 DNA sequence: TGCGCCAGCAGCTTCGGGCGGTGGACAGGGGAGAACTACGAGCAGTACTTC.

This clonotype was seen a few times. The chain carries TRBV6-1 and TRBJ2-2, with TRBD2 as a possible D gene (6 bases). V was shortened by 3 bases and J by 6 bases, with 14 bases between the two germline ends. Germline-derived CDR1 and CDR2 are MNHNS and SASEGT. The CDR3 consists of 15 residues. The CDR3 here is CASSESPSVSGELFF. CDR3 DNA sequence: TGTGCCAGCAGTGAGTCCCCTAGCGTTTCCGGGGAGCTGTTTTTT.